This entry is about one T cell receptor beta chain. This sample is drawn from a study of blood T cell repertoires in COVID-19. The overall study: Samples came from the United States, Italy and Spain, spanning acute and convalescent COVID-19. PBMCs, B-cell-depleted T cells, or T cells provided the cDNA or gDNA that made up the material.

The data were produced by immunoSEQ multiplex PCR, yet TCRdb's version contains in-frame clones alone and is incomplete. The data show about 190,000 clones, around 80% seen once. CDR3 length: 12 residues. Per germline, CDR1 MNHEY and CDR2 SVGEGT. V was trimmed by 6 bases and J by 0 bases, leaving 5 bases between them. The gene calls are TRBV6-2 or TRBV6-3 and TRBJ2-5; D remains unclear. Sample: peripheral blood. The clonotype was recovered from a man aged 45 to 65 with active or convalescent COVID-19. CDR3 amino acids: CASSSYQETQYF. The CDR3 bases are TGTGCCAGCAGCTCGTACCAAGAGACCCAGTACTTC.